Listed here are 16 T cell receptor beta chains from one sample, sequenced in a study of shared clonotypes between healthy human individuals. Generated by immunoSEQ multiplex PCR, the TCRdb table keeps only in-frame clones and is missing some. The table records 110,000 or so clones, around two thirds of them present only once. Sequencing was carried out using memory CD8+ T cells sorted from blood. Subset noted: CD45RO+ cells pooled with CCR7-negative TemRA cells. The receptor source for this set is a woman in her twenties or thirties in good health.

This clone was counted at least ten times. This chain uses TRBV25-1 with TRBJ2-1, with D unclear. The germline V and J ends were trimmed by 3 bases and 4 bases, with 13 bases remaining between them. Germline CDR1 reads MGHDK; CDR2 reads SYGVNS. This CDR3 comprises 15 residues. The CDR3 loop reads CASSDELASYNEQFF. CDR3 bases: TGTGCCAGCAGTGACGAGCTTGCATCTTACAATGAGCAGTTCTTC. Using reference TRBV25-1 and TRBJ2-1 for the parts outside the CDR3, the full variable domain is EADIYQTPRYLVIGTGKKITLECSQTMGHDKMYWYQQDPGMELHLIHYSYGVNSTEKGDLSSESTVSRIRTEHFPLTLESARPSHTSQYLCASSDELASYNEQFFGPGTRLTVL.

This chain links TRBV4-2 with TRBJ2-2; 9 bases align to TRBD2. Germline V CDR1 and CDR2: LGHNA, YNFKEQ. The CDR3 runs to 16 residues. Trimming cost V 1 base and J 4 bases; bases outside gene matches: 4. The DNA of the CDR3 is TGTGCCAGCAGCCAAGTTAGCGGGAGAGGCACCGGGGAGCTGTTTTTT. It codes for CASSQVSGRGTGELFF.

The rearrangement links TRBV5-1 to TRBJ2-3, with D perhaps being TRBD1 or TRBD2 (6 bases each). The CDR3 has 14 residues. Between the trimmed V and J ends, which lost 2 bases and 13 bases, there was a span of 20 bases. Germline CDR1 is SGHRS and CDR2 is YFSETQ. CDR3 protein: CASSFMVRGGRKYF. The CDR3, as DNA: TGCGCCAGCAGCTTTATGGTCAGAGGGGGGAGGAAGTATTTT. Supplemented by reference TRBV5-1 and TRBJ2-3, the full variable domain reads KAGVTQTPRYLIKTRGQQVTLSCSPISGHRSVSWYQQTPGQGLQFLFEYFSETQRNKGNFPGRFSGRQFSNSRSEMNVSTLELGDSALYLCASSFMVRGGRKYFGPGTRLTVL.

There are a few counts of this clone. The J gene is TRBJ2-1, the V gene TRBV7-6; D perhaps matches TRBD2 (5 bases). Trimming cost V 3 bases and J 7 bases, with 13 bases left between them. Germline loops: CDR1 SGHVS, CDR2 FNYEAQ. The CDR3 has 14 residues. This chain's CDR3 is CASSLLGSSNEQFF. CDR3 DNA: TGTGCCAGCAGCTTGCTGGGGAGTAGTAATGAGCAGTTCTTC.

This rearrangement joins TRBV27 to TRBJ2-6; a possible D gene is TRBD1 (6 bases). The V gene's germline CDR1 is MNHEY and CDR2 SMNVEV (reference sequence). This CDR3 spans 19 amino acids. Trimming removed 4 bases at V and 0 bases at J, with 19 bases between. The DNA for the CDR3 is TGTGCCAGCAGTTCCCCCGACAGGTTATATTTCTCTGGGGCCAACGTCCTGACTTTC. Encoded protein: CASSSPDRLYFSGANVLTF.

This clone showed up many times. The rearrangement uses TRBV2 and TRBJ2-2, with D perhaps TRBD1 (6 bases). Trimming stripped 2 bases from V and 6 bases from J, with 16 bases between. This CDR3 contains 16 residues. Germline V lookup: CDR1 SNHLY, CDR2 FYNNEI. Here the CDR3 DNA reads TGTGCCAGCAGTGAAAGTGACAGGACCGAGGCCGGGGAGCTGTTTTTT. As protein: CASSESDRTEAGELFF.

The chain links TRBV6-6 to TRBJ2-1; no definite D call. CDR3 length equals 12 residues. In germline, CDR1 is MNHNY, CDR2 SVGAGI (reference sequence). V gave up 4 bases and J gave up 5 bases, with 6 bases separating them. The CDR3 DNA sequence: TGTGCCAGCAGTTTAGGAAACAATGAGCAGTTCTTC. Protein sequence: CASSLGNNEQFF.

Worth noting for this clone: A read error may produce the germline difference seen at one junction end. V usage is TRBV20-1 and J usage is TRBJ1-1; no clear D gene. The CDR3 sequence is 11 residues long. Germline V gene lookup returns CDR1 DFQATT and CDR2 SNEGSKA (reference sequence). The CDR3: CSVRRDTEAFF. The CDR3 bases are TGCAGTGTTAGACGAGACACTGAAGCTTTCTTT.

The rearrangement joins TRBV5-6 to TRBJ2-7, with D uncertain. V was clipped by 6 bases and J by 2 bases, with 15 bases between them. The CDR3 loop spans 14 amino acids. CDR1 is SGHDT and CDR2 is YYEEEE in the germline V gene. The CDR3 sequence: CASTLGLRTYEQYF. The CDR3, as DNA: TGTGCCAGCACTCTCGGGTTGAGGACCTACGAGCAGTACTTC. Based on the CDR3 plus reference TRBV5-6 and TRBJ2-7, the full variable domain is DAGVTQSPTHLIKTRGQQVTLRCSPKSGHDTVSWYQQALGQGPQFIFQYYEEEERQRGNFPDRFSGHQFPNYSSELNVNALLLGDSALYLCASTLGLRTYEQYFGPGTRLTVT.

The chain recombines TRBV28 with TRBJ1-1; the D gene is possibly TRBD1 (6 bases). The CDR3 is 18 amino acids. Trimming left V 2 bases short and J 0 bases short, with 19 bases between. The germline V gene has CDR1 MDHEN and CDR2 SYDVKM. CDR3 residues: CASSLGRWVRGMNTEAFF. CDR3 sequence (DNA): TGTGCCAGCAGTTTAGGGAGATGGGTCAGGGGAATGAACACTGAAGCTTTCTTT.

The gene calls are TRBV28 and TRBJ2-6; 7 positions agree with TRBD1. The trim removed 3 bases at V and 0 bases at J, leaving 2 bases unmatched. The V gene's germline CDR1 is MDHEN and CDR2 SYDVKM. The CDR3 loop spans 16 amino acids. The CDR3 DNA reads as TGTGCCAGCAGTTTCGACAGGGCCTCTGGGGCCAACGTCCTGACTTTC. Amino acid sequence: CASSFDRASGANVLTF. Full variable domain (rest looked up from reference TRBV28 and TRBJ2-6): DVKVTQSSRYLVKRTGEKVFLECVQDMDHENMFWYRQDPGLGLRLIYFSYDVKMKEKGDIPEGYSVSREKKERFSLILESASTNQTSMYLCASSFDRASGANVLTFGAGSRLTVL.

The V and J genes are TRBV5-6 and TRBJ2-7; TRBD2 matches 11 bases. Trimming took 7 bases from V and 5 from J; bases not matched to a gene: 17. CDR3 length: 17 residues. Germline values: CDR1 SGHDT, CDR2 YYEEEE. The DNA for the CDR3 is TGTGCCAGCTCCCCTTTATTCACTAGCGGGAGCTCTCACGAGCAGTACTTC. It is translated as CASSPLFTSGSSHEQYF.

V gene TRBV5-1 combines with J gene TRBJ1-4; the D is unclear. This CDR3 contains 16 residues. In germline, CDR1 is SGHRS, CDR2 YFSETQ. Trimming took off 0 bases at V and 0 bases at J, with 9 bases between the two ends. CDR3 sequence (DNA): TGCGCCAGCAGCTTGGGGGCACCTGCAACTAATGAAAAACTGTTTTTT. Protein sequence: CASSLGAPATNEKLFF.

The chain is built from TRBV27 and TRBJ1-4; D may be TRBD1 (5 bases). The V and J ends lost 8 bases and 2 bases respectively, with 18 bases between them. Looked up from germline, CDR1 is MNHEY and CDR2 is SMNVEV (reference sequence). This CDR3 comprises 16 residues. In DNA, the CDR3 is TGTGCCAGCTCCTTGAGGGGCTTATGGACTAATGAAAAACTGTTTTTT. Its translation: CASSLRGLWTNEKLFF.

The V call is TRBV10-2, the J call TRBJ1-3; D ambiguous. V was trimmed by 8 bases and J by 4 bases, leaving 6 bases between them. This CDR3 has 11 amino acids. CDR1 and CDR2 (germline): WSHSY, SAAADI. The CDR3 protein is CASLGGNTIYF. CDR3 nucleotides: TGCGCCAGCCTCGGGGGAAACACCATATATTTT.

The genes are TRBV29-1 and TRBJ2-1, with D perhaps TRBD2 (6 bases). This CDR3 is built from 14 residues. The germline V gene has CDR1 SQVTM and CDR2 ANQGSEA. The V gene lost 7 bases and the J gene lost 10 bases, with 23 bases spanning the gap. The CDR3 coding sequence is TGCAGCGGATGGGAGGAATTTCGACGGGGAGAGCAGTTCTTC. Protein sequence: CSGWEEFRRGEQFF.